This T cell receptor (beta chain) appears in the sequencing data of a study of blood T cell repertoires in COVID-19. Study information: PBMCs, B-cell-depleted T cells, or T cells were the source of the cDNA or gDNA that made up the material.

This CDR3 is 13 amino acids long. The J segment lost 4 bases and the V segment lost 8 bases, leaving 7 bases of the junction unmatched. In germline, CDR1 is SGHVS, CDR2 FQNEAQ. How the authors handled the data: Counts of nucleated cells, estimated from reference gene primer amplification, were obtained. Using immunoSEQ multiplex PCR, the repertoire was profiled, and TCRdb retains in-frame clones only, with some absent. That table is the source of V, J and clone size, and D and trimming were worked out from the DNA. Altogether approximately 250,000 clones are present, around four fifths being singletons, with the ten largest covering over 14%. Participants were aged about 18 to 100 years, lived in 20 to 25 US areas, and enrolled virtually. In assigning cohorts, the study relied on participant-reported clinical history.

The source of this sequence is a man aged 40-49 years who had recovered from COVID-19. The chain joins TRBV7-8 to TRBJ2-7; 8 bases map to TRBD2. Sequences were obtained from PBMCs or T cells enriched from blood (not recorded which). CDR3 sequence: CASDLGGAYEQYF. Written as DNA, the CDR3 is TGTGCCAGCGATCTCGGGGGGGCGTACGAGCAGTACTTC.